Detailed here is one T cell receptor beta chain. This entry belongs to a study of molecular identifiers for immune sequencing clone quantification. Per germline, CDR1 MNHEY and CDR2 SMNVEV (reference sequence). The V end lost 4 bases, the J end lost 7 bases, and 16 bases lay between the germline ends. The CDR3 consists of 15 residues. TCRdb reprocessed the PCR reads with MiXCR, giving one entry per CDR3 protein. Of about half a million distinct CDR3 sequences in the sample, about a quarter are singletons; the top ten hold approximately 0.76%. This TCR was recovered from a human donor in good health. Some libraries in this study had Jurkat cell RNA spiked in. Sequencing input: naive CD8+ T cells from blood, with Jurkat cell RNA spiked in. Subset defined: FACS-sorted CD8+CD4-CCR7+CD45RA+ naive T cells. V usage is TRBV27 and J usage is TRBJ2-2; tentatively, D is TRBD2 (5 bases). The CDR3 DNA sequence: TGTGCCAGCAGTTCCGTGGTGGGAGCGTGCGGGGAGCTGTTTTTT. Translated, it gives CASSSVVGACGELFF.